The T cell receptor (beta chain) described here comes from a study of HIV-infected patients and healthy controls. The J segment lost 8 bases and the V segment lost 0 bases, leaving 2 bases of the junction unmatched. Germline V gives CDR1 SEHNR, CDR2 FQNEAQ (reference sequence). The CDR3 has 15 amino acids. This clonotype occurred many times. From the 5' RACE reads, TCRdb called clonotypes with MiXCR, one entry per CDR3 protein. The profile shows approximately 67,000 distinct CDR3 sequences, about 16% of them singletons. The sample taken for sequencing was CD4+ T cells from blood. The rearrangement links TRBV7-9 to TRBJ1-4, with 11 positions matching TRBD1. The TCR sequence derives from a human donor in good health. The CDR3 here is CASSLAGTGGEKLFF. In DNA, the CDR3 is TGTGCCAGCAGCTTAGCAGGGACAGGGGGGGAAAAACTGTTTTTT.